The present T cell receptor (beta chain) was sequenced within a study of CD8 T cells in Susac syndrome. Across the study: When their blood was taken, patients with Susac syndrome were therapy-naive, taking corticosteroids, or taking intravenous immunoglobulin alone.

The RNA, roughly 0.45 to 1 ug, was put through reverse transcription using random hexamers. TCR beta CDR3 was amplified by immunoSEQ covering 54 Vbeta and 13 Jbeta. TCRdb redid the calling of the immunoSEQ multiplex PCR reads with MiXCR, one entry per CDR3 protein. The repertoire includes about 150,000 distinct CDR3 sequences, approximately 96% of them detected once, and 0.065% to 0.1% sits in the top ten. Germline V lookup: CDR1 KGHSH, CDR2 LQKENI. This CDR3 is 17 amino acids long. J was trimmed by 1 base and V by 6 bases; bases with no gene match: 7. J is TRBJ2-5 and V is TRBV18; 14 bases match TRBD2. Specimen: CD4+ T cells from PBMCs. This clonotype originated in a human donor with Susac syndrome. The CDR3 coding sequence is TGTGCCAGCTCCCTCGGGACTAGCGGGAGCCCCCAAGAGACCCAGTACTTC. Protein sequence: CASSLGTSGSPQETQYF. Variable domain in full (rest from reference TRBV18 and TRBJ2-5): NAGVMQNPRHLVRRRGQEARLRCSPMKGHSHVYWYRQLPEEGLKFMVYLQKENIIDESGMPKERFSAEFPKEGPSILRIQQVVRGDSAAYFCASSLGTSGSPQETQYFGPGTRLLVL.